The 3 T cell receptor beta chains reported below all come from one sample, sequenced in a study of tumor-infiltrating lymphocytes in localized non-small cell lung cancer. The method was immunoSEQ multiplex PCR; TCRdb's version includes in-frame clones alone and lacks a portion of them. The sample lists 6,000 to 8,000 clones, approximately 71% seen once, with more than 13% in the top ten. The sequenced sample was lung tumor tissue. These TCRs come from a human donor with non-small cell lung cancer.

This chain links TRBV11-2 with TRBJ2-5; 10 bases align to TRBD2. Germline trimming cut 7 bases from V and 5 bases from J; bases unmatched to any gene: 10. The CDR3 is 15 residues long. The germline CDR1 and CDR2 sequences are SGHAT and FQNNGV. In nucleotides, the CDR3 is TGTGCCAGCATCTCAGGAACTAGCGGGACGGAGACCCAGTACTTC. Amino acids: CASISGTSGTETQYF.

The chain joins TRBV7-9 to TRBJ2-7, with D unresolved. The CDR3 has 12 residues. Germline V lookup: CDR1 SEHNR, CDR2 FQNEAQ (reference sequence). Trimming removed 5 bases at V and 5 bases at J, with 10 bases between. The CDR3 nucleotides are TGTGCCAGCAGCCCCCATGGGGACGAGCAGTACTTC. This encodes CASSPHGDEQYF.

The rearrangement joins TRBV30 to TRBJ1-1, with D possibly being TRBD1 (5 bases). V was trimmed by 2 bases and J by 5 bases, leaving 9 bases between them. CDR1 and CDR2 from the germline V gene are GTSNPN and SVGIG (reference sequence). The length of the CDR3 is 12 residues. This chain's CDR3 is CAWSQGWTEAFF. The CDR3 region has the DNA TGTGCCTGGAGTCAGGGATGGACTGAAGCTTTCTTT.